The present TCR beta chain was sequenced within a study of T cells after yellow fever vaccination. MiXCR, applied by TCRdb to the 5' RACE reads, yields one record per CDR3 protein. The table has roughly 100,000 distinct CDR3 sequences, about 8.4% seen once. The sequence came from a young man who received the YFV17D yellow fever vaccine. Specimen: CD8+ T cells not binding an NS4B(214-222) dextramer, sorted from PBMCs, collected around 15 days after the first yellow fever vaccination.

CDR3 loop: CASSFGLAGVQETQYF. In nucleotides, the CDR3 is TGTGCCAGCAGCTTCGGACTAGCGGGGGTCCAAGAGACCCAGTACTTC. The genes are TRBV7-3 and TRBJ2-5; 13 bases line up with TRBD2. Germline CDR1 reads SGHTA; CDR2 reads FQGTGA. CDR3 size: 16 residues. J was trimmed by 1 base and V by 3 bases; bases with no gene match: 2. Based on the CDR3 plus reference TRBV7-3 and TRBJ2-5, the full variable domain is GAGVSQTPSNKVTEKGKYVELRCDPISGHTALYWYRQSLGQGPEFLIYFQGTGAADDSGLPNDRFFAVRPEGSVSTLKIQRTERGDSAVYLCASSFGLAGVQETQYFGPGTRLLVL.